These 12 T cell receptor beta chains share one sample of origin, sequenced in a study of blood T cell repertoires in COVID-19 (dated by TCRdb to about 2020). Receptor amplification or capture employed the immunoSEQ multiplex PCR assay. TCRdb limited this immuneACCESS table to in-frame rearrangements with V and J called. A share of clones is missing; checked studies link under half to unresolved V genes, and the rest is unexplained. The table for this sample lists under 250,000 clones; about 88% of them were counted only once. The ten largest make up approximately 0.7% of the sample. The sample was peripheral blood. All receptors come from a middle-aged man with acute or convalescent COVID-19.

V and J are TRBV5-4 and TRBJ2-5, with TRBD2 identical over 7 bases. This CDR3 is built from 14 residues. CDR1 is SGHNT and CDR2 is YYREEE in the germline V gene (reference sequence). Losses at the gene ends were 1 base for V and 5 bases for J; bases not matched to a gene: 5. The CDR3 sequence: CASSLSGAGETQYF. The CDR3 region has the DNA TGTGCCAGCAGCTTGAGCGGGGCGGGGGAGACCCAGTACTTC.

The chain carries TRBV6-4 and TRBJ1-5; a weak D match, TRBD1 (5 bases). This CDR3 comprises 13 residues. Looked up from germline, CDR1 is MRHNA and CDR2 is SNTAGT. V lost 3 bases and J lost 3, with 6 bases in between. CDR3 sequence reads: CASSEGLNQPQHF. For the CDR3, the DNA is TGTGCCAGCAGTGAGGGACTCAATCAGCCCCAGCATTTT.

The chain has TRBV6-5 and TRBJ2-1; 9 nucleotides align to TRBD2. The CDR3 has 15 residues. Germline loops: CDR1 MNHEY, CDR2 SVGAGI. With V trimmed by 7 bases and J by 5 bases, 9 bases remained unmatched. CDR3 sequence reads: CASTDASGEDNEQFF. CDR3 in DNA: TGTGCCAGCACCGACGCTAGCGGGGAGGACAATGAGCAGTTCTTC.

This clone is a singleton in its sample. The chain is built from TRBV28 and TRBJ1-1; 9 nucleotides match TRBD1. Germline lookup yields CDR1 MDHEN and CDR2 SYDVKM. The junction had 11 bases not matched to a gene; V was cut back by 3 bases and J by 6 bases. The CDR3 sequence is 16 residues long. CDR3 amino acids: CASSFPWGQGVAEAFF. CDR3 DNA sequence: TGTGCCAGCAGTTTCCCATGGGGACAGGGAGTCGCTGAAGCTTTCTTT.

This clone came up a few times. The gene calls are TRBV7-9 and TRBJ2-2; possible D gene TRBD2, 5 bases. CDR1 and CDR2 from the germline V gene are SEHNR and FQNEAQ (reference sequence). The CDR3 covers 17 residues. Between the trimmed V and J ends, which lost 1 base and 3 bases, there was a span of 15 bases. The CDR3 loop reads CASSLVLTEGHTGELFF. CDR3 in DNA: TGTGCCAGCAGCTTAGTTTTGACCGAGGGCCACACCGGGGAGCTGTTTTTT. Drawing the rest from reference TRBV7-9 and TRBJ2-2, the complete variable domain is DTGVSQNPRHKITKRGQNVTFRCDPISEHNRLYWYRQTLGQGPEFLTYFQNEAQLEKSRLLSDRFSAERPKGSFSTLEIQRTEQGDSAMYLCASSLVLTEGHTGELFFGEGSRLTVL.

This clone occurred a few times. The chain couples TRBV19 to TRBJ1-5; TRBD1 aligns across 8 bases. Germline-derived CDR1 and CDR2 are LNHDA and SQIVND (reference sequence). With V trimmed by 1 base and J by 4 bases, 3 bases remained unmatched. The CDR3 contains 15 residues. CDR3 DNA: TGTGCCAGTAGTATAGGGACAGGGAGAAATCAGCCCCAGCATTTT. Its protein is CASSIGTGRNQPQHF.

This clone was detected a few times. The same CDR3 can be traced to other DNA sequences in this sample. This chain connects TRBV5-4 to TRBJ2-1, with 13 bases identical to TRBD2. Trimming removed 3 bases from V and 7 bases from J; junction bases left unmatched: 7. The germline V gene has CDR1 SGHNT and CDR2 YYREEE (reference sequence). The CDR3 runs 16 residues. The CDR3 region is CASSSKTSGGRNEQFF. CDR3 bases: TGTGCCAGCAGCTCAAAGACTAGCGGGGGGCGGAATGAGCAGTTCTTC.

This chain connects TRBV27 to TRBJ1-1; D remains unclear. This CDR3 contains 11 residues. Germline values: CDR1 MNHEY, CDR2 SMNVEV (reference sequence). V shed 3 bases and J shed 4 bases, with 3 bases lying between them. The CDR3 coding sequence is TGTGCCAGCAGTTTCGGCACTGAAGCTTTCTTT. Translated, it gives CASSFGTEAFF.

In this sample, this clone turned up a few times. The DNA for the CDR3 is TGTGCCAGCAGACCCCTAGCGGGAGACAACACCGGGGAGCTGTTTTTT. The encoded protein is CASRPLAGDNTGELFF. This sequence joins TRBV6-6 and TRBJ2-2; 10 positions agree with TRBD2. Germline V gene sequence: CDR1 MNHNY, CDR2 SVGAGI (reference sequence). V shed 6 bases, J shed 2 bases, and the junction held 6 bases outside the gene matches. The CDR3 consists of 16 residues.

The chain is built from TRBV3-1 (or the pseudogene TRBV3-2) and TRBJ2-5; D possibly corresponds to TRBD1 (5 bases). Germline assignment: CDR1 LGHDT and CDR2 YNNKEL (reference sequence). This CDR3 is 13 amino acids long. V lost 0 bases and J lost 5, with 7 bases in between. CDR3 nucleotides: TGTGCCAGCAGCCAAGACAGGGCCGAGACCCAGTACTTC. As protein: CASSQDRAETQYF.

The genes are TRBV9 and TRBJ2-5; weak D call: TRBD2 (7 bases). Trimming pared 6 bases from V and 5 bases from J, leaving 17 bases between. The CDR3 is 14 amino acids. Germline CDR1 SGDLS, CDR2 YYNGEE. The CDR3 here is CASNRQGREETQYF. As DNA, the CDR3 is TGTGCCAGCAACCGTCAGGGGAGGGAGGAGACCCAGTACTTC.

This chain links TRBV7-9 with TRBJ2-7; the D is unclear. Germline CDR1 SEHNR, CDR2 FQNEAQ (reference sequence). The CDR3 runs 13 residues. V lost 7 bases and J lost 2, with 12 bases in between. The CDR3 DNA reads as TGTGCCAGCAATCGAGCGCACCCCTACGAGCAGTACTTC. Its protein is CASNRAHPYEQYF.